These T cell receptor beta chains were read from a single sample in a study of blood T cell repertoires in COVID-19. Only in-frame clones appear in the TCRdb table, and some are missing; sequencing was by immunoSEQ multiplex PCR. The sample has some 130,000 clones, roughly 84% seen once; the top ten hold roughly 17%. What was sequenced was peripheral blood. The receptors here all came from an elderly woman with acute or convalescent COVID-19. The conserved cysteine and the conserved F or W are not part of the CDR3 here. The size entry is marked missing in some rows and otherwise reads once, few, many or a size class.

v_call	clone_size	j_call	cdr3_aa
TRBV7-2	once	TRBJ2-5	ASSLSLAGGQETQY
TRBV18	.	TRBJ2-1	ASSPQGSGGSSYNEQF
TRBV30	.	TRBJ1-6	AWSTGQGADSPLH
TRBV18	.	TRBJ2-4	ASSPSGGRGNIQY
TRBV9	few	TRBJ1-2	ASSKGGSGYT
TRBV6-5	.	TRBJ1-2	ASSSPSGNYGYT
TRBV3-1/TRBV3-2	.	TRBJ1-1	ASSQSDTYTEAF
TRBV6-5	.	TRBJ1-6	ASSYQGSYNSPLH
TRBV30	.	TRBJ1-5	AWSTAVNLGVQPQH
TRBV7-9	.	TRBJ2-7	ASSSAGKAYEQY
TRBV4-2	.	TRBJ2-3	ASSQGDRGYTDTQY
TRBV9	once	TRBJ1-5	ASSAGPTEYQPQH
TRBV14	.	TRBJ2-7	ASSQTRASYEQY
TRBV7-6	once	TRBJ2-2	ASSPISQNTGELF
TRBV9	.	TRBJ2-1	ASSGQPGGETNEQF
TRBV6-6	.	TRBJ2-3	AGRGASTDTQY